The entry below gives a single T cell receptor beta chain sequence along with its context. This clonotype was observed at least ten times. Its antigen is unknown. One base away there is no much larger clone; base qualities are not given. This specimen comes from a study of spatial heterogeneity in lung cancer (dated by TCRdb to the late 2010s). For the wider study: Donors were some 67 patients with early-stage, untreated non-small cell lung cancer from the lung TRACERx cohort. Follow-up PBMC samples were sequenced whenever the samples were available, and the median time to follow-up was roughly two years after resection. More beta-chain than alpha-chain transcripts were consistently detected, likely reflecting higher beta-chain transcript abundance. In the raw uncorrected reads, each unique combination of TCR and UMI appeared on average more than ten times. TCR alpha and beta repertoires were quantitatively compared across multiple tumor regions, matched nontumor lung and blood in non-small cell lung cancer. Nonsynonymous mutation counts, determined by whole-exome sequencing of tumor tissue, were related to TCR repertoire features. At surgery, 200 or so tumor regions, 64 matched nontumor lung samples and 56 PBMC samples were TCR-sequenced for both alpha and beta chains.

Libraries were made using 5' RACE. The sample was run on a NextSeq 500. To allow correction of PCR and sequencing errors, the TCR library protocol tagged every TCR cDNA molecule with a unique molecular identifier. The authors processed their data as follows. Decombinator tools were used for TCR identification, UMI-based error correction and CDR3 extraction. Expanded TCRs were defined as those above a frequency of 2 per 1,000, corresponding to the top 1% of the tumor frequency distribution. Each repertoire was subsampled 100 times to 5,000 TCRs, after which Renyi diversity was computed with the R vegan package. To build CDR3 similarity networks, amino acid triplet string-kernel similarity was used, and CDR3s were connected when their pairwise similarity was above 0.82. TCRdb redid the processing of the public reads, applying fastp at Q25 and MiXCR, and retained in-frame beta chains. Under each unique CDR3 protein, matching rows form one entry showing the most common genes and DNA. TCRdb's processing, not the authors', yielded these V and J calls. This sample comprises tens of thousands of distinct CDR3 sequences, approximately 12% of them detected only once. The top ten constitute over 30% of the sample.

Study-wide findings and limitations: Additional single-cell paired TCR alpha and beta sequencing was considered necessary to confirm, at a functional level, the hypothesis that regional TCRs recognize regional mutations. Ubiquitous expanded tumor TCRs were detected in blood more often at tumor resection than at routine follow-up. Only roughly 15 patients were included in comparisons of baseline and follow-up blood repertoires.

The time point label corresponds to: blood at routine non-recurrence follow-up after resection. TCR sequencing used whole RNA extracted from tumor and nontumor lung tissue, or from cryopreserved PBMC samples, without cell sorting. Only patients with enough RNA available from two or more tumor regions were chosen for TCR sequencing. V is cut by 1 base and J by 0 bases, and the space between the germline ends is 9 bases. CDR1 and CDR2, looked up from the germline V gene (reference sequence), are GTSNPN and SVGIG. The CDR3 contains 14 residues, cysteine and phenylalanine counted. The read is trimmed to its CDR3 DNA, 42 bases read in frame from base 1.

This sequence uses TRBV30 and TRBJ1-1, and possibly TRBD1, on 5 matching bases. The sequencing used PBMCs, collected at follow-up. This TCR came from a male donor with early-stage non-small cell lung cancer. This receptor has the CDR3 CAWSGGTVNTEAFF. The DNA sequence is TGTGCCTGGAGTGGGGGGACCGTGAACACTGAAGCTTTCTTT.